This passage covers 30 T cell receptor beta chains from one sample sequenced in a study of shared clonotypes between healthy human individuals. TCRdb's table, derived via immunoSEQ multiplex PCR, lists solely in-frame clones and lacks some. The table records some 450,000 clones, 75% to 80% of them present only once. The sequenced sample consisted of PBMCs. These receptors were taken from a woman aged 40 to 49 in good health. Some clones in this sample may be carry-over from other donors' samples.

The CDR3 protein is CASSSNPGNYGYTF. CDR3 DNA sequence: TGTGCCAGCAGCTCAAATCCGGGAAACTATGGCTACACCTTC. The rearrangement links TRBV11-3 to TRBJ1-2; D not resolved. This CDR3 is 14 amino acids long. Trimming removed 4 bases from V and 2 bases from J, with 11 bases in between. Germline CDR1 and CDR2: SGHNT and YENEEA.

The V and J genes are TRBV30 and TRBJ2-7; D not resolved. Germline V lookup: CDR1 GTSNPN, CDR2 SVGIG (reference sequence). Between the trimmed V and J ends, which lost 3 bases and 0 bases, there was a span of 6 bases. The CDR3 covers 12 residues. CDR3 sequence: CAWSSSSYEQYF. CDR3 nucleotide sequence: TGTGCCTGGAGCTCCAGCTCCTACGAGCAGTACTTC.

With respect to this clone: Just one base apart from a much larger clone, this may be a read error. This chain links TRBV5-1 with TRBJ2-2; tentatively, D is TRBD2 (6 bases). The CDR3 is made up of 16 amino acids. CDR1 is SGHRS, CDR2 YFSETQ, per germline. CDR3 sequence reads: CASTELMRAGTGGLFF. The CDR3 bases are TGCGCCAGCACCGAACTGATGCGGGCCGGCACCGGGGGGCTGTTTTTT.

This clone was recorded at least ten times. This chain links TRBV29-1 with TRBJ2-5, with 9 bases that match TRBD1. CDR1 and CDR2 from the germline V gene are SQVTM and ANQGSEA. This CDR3 contains 13 residues. With V trimmed by 7 bases and J by 4 bases, 7 bases remained unmatched. CDR3 sequence (DNA): TGCAGCGGCCGGGACAGGGTATCAGAGACCCAGTACTTC. It is translated as CSGRDRVSETQYF.

On this clone itself: Other DNA sequences in this sample translate to the same CDR3. V usage is TRBV5-1 and J usage is TRBJ2-7, with TRBD2 matching over 7 bases. CDR3 length: 14 residues. Trimming cost V 0 bases and J 2 bases; bases outside gene matches: 2. CDR1 is SGHRS, CDR2 YFSETQ, per germline. The DNA of the CDR3 is TGCGCCAGCAGCTTGGAGGCGGGGGCCTACGAGCAGTACTTC. The encoded protein is CASSLEAGAYEQYF.

V is TRBV6-1 and J is TRBJ2-7, with TRBD2 matching over 13 bases. The V and J ends lost 6 bases and 1 base, in that order; junction bases with no gene match: 3. The CDR3 runs 15 residues. Per germline, CDR1 MNHNS and CDR2 SASEGT. The CDR3 DNA reads as TGTGCCAGCAGCCAGACTAGCGGGAGGTCCTACGAGCAGTACTTC. Amino acids: CASSQTSGRSYEQYF.

The chain recombines TRBV5-6 with TRBJ2-6; TRBD2 might be the D (5 bases). CDR3 length equals 15 residues. V was shortened by 5 bases and J by 1 base, with 10 bases between the two germline ends. CDR1 is SGHDT and CDR2 is YYEEEE in the germline V gene. In DNA form, the CDR3 reads TGTGCCAGCAGTCGGCGAGGGTCTGGGGCCAACGTCCTGACTTTC. It specifies CASSRRGSGANVLTF.

The J gene is TRBJ2-7, the V gene TRBV10-2; 8 nucleotides align to TRBD2. This CDR3 has 14 amino acids. Unmatched junction bases numbered 8, after V lost 7 bases and J lost 3 bases. The V gene's germline CDR1 is WSHSY and CDR2 SAAADI. The CDR3 bases are TGCGCCAGCAAGGCCCAGCGGGAGTTCTACGAGCAGTACTTC. It is translated as CASKAQREFYEQYF.

The CDR3: CASSFTGSSYEQYF. In DNA, the CDR3 is TGTGCCAGCAGCTTCACTGGGAGCTCCTACGAGCAGTACTTC. This chain connects TRBV11-2 to TRBJ2-7; weak D call: TRBD2 (5 bases). Trimming stripped 3 bases from V and 0 bases from J, with 9 bases between. The CDR3 covers 14 residues. CDR1 SGHAT and CDR2 FQNNGV come from the germline V gene. Complete variable domain (other parts from reference TRBV11-2 and TRBJ2-7): EAGVAQSPRYKIIEKRQSVAFWCNPISGHATLYWYQQILGQGPKLLIQFQNNGVVDDSQLPKDRFSAERLKGVDSTLKIQPAKLEDSAVYLCASSFTGSSYEQYFGPGTRLTVT.

The sample holds many counts of this clone. The rearrangement uses TRBV4-1 and TRBJ2-1; perhaps TRBD1 as D (5 bases). The germline V gene has CDR1 MGHRA and CDR2 YSYEKL. The CDR3 is made up of 14 amino acids. The V and J ends lost 1 base and 7 bases respectively, with 11 bases between them. The CDR3 nucleotides are TGCGCCAGCAGCCAAGCTCAGGGTAAGAATGAGCAGTTCTTC. Residues: CASSQAQGKNEQFF.

The V and J genes are TRBV28 and TRBJ2-7; TRBD1 agrees at 7 bases. V lost 6 bases and J lost 5; bases outside the gene matches: 1. The germline V gene has CDR1 MDHEN and CDR2 SYDVKM. The CDR3 is made up of 11 amino acids. CDR3 coding DNA: TGTGCCAGCAGAACAGGGGACGAGCAGTACTTC. This gives the protein CASRTGDEQYF.

This rearrangement joins TRBV10-2 to TRBJ2-1; 10 nucleotides align to TRBD2. This CDR3 region has 15 residues. The V and J ends lost 3 bases and 3 bases, in that order; junction bases with no gene match: 2. From germline, CDR1 is WSHSY and CDR2 SAAADI. In DNA, the CDR3 is TGCGCCAGCAGTGATGTAGCGGGAGGCTACAATGAGCAGTTCTTC. Translation: CASSDVAGGYNEQFF.

The chain is built from TRBV10-1 and TRBJ1-1, with D unresolved. This CDR3 comprises 14 residues. From germline, CDR1 is WNHNN and CDR2 SYGVQD (reference sequence). V was clipped by 0 bases and J by 1 base, with 6 bases between them. This CDR3 reads CASSESPGNTEAFF. The CDR3 DNA reads as TGCGCCAGCAGTGAGTCGCCAGGGAACACTGAAGCTTTCTTT.

This clone was seen ten or more times. This rearrangement joins TRBV27 to TRBJ1-1; D possibly corresponds to TRBD1 (5 bases). The CDR3 consists of 15 residues. CDR1 is MNHEY and CDR2 is SMNVEV in the germline V gene (reference sequence). The V end lost 3 bases, the J end lost 1 base, and 12 bases lay between the germline ends. CDR3 sequence (DNA): TGTGCCAGCAGTTTGGGGCCGTGGGGGAACACTGAAGCTTTCTTT. It translates to CASSLGPWGNTEAFF.

This chain links TRBV29-1 with TRBJ2-1; the match to TRBD2 covers 11 bases. J gave up 1 base and V 6 bases, and 14 bases lay outside the gene matches. This CDR3 region has 18 residues. Per the germline V gene, CDR1 is SQVTM and CDR2 is ANQGSEA. CDR3 sequence: CSVPLAPSSGRSYNEQFF. The CDR3 nucleotides are TGCAGCGTACCCCTTGCCCCCTCTAGCGGGAGGTCCTACAATGAGCAGTTCTTC.

The genes are TRBV5-1 and TRBJ2-3, with 8 bases matching TRBD1. Germline V gene lookup returns CDR1 SGHRS and CDR2 YFSETQ. J lost 1 base, V lost 4 bases, and 5 bases had no gene match. The CDR3 extends over 15 amino acids. The CDR3 nucleotides are TGCGCCAGCAGCCTCCCGGGACAGGGCACAGATACGCAGTATTTT. This gives the protein CASSLPGQGTDTQYF.

The chain uses TRBV11-2 and TRBJ1-1; 9 bases line up with TRBD1. From germline, CDR1 is SGHAT and CDR2 FQNNGV. This CDR3 has 17 residues. Losses at the gene ends were 5 bases for V and 1 base for J; bases not matched to a gene: 11. The CDR3 spells CASSPRLDRGTNTEAFF. The CDR3 coding sequence is TGTGCCAGCAGCCCACGGTTAGACAGGGGGACGAACACTGAAGCTTTCTTT. The full variable domain, completed using reference TRBV11-2 and TRBJ1-1, is EAGVAQSPRYKIIEKRQSVAFWCNPISGHATLYWYQQILGQGPKLLIQFQNNGVVDDSQLPKDRFSAERLKGVDSTLKIQPAKLEDSAVYLCASSPRLDRGTNTEAFFGQGTRLTVV.

This clone was counted at least ten times. This specimen includes other DNA sequences encoding the same CDR3. The chain combines TRBV28 with TRBJ1-5, with D hard to call. The CDR3 totals 12 residues. V was shortened by 6 bases and J by 2 bases, with 5 bases between the two germline ends. CDR1 is MDHEN, CDR2 SYDVKM, per germline. CDR3 loop: CASSWRNQPQHF. The CDR3 DNA reads TGTGCCAGCAGCTGGCGCAATCAGCCCCAGCATTTT.

The rearrangement joins TRBV6-1 to TRBJ2-7; 9 bases map to TRBD2. With V trimmed by 4 bases and J by 4 bases, 11 bases remained unmatched. Germline assignment: CDR1 MNHNS and CDR2 SASEGT. The CDR3 spans 16 residues. The CDR3 nucleotides are TGTGCCAGCAGTGGAGTACTAGCGGGTGTTAGTTACGAGCAGTACTTC. Protein product: CASSGVLAGVSYEQYF.

Concerning this clone: A far larger clone is a single base away, which makes a read error likely. The chain links TRBV5-1 to TRBJ2-7; D might be TRBD2 (5 bases). CDR3 size: 14 residues. Germline CDR1 reads SGHRS; CDR2 reads YFSETQ. CDR3 DNA: TGCGCCAGCAGCGCAGCTAGCCGAAACTACGGGCAGTACTTC. This gives the protein CASSAASRNYGQYF. Together with reference TRBV5-1 and TRBJ2-7, the CDR3 gives the full variable domain: KAGVTQTPRYLIKTRGQQVTLSCSPISGHRSVSWYQQTPGQGLQFLFEYFSETQRNKGNFPGRFSGRQFSNSRSEMNVSTLELGDSALYLCASSAASRNYGQYFGPGTRLTVT.

This chain uses TRBV30 with TRBJ1-5; D is perhaps TRBD1 (5 bases). The germline CDR1 and CDR2 sequences are GTSNPN and SVGIG (reference sequence). The V and J ends lost 1 base and 5 bases respectively, with 12 bases between them. There are 14 residues in the CDR3. The CDR3 DNA reads as TGTGCCTGGAGTGGGGACGAAGCGTATCAGCCCCAGCATTTT. Amino acid sequence: CAWSGDEAYQPQHF.

The CDR3 coding sequence is TGTGCCTGGAGGAGGGGGAGAACAACTAATGAAAAACTGTTTTTT. Translated, it gives CAWRRGRTTNEKLFF. This chain joins TRBV30 and TRBJ1-4, with D possibly matching TRBD1 (6 bases). CDR3 length equals 15 residues. The V gene lost 3 bases and the J gene lost 0 bases, with 11 bases spanning the gap. Germline V gives CDR1 GTSNPN, CDR2 SVGIG (reference sequence).

This clone occurred many times. This may be a read error, as it is one base from a much larger clone. This rearrangement joins TRBV6-1 to TRBJ1-2; weak D call: TRBD1 (5 bases). Germline V gene data show CDR1 as MNHNS and CDR2 as SASEGT. The CDR3 length is 14 residues. The germline V and J ends were trimmed by 1 base and 4 bases, with 10 bases remaining between them. CDR3: CASSEGGSSYGYTF. The CDR3 region has the DNA TGTGCCAGCAGTGAAGGGGGCAGTTCCTATGGCTACACCTTC.

On this clone itself: One base separates it from a far larger clone, so it is likely a read error. The conserved phenylalanine or tryptophan normally closing the CDR3 is absent here, so this likely arose from a read error. The genes are TRBV15 and TRBJ2-7; 7 positions agree with TRBD1. The CDR3 extends over 17 amino acids. After removal of 6 bases from V and 0 bases from J, the junction contained 14 bases not matched to a gene. Germline V gene lookup returns CDR1 LNHNV and CDR2 YYDKDF (reference sequence). The CDR3 DNA is TGTGCCACCAGGACCGGGACAGAAGTAAAAGTCTCCTACGAGCAGTACTCC. Translation: CATRTGTEVKVSYEQYS.

This clone was seen only a few times. The V call is TRBV5-1, the J call TRBJ2-5; D may be TRBD1 (5 bases). V was pared by 5 bases and J by 2 bases, with 13 bases between. The CDR3 extends over 14 amino acids. The germline CDR1 and CDR2 sequences are SGHRS and YFSETQ. The CDR3 loop is CASSYVQGQETQYF. CDR3 in DNA: TGCGCCAGCAGTTACGTCCAGGGACAAGAGACCCAGTACTTC. The full variable domain, with the rest looked up from reference TRBV5-1 and TRBJ2-5, is KAGVTQTPRYLIKTRGQQVTLSCSPISGHRSVSWYQQTPGQGLQFLFEYFSETQRNKGNFPGRFSGRQFSNSRSEMNVSTLELGDSALYLCASSYVQGQETQYFGPGTRLLVL.

V and J are TRBV5-5 and TRBJ2-7; a weak D match, TRBD1 (5 bases). CDR1 is SGHKS and CDR2 is YYEKEE in the germline V gene (reference sequence). V was clipped by 4 bases and J by 0 bases, with 14 bases between them. This CDR3 has 15 amino acids. CDR3 nucleotides: TGTGCCAGCAGCGAAGGGGCTTCCAGCTCCTACGAGCAGTACTTC. Translation gives CASSEGASSSYEQYF.

The J gene is TRBJ2-7, the V gene TRBV5-4; TRBD2 aligns across 10 bases. CDR3 length: 16 amino acids. J gave up 0 bases and V 4 bases, and 7 bases lay outside the gene matches. In germline, CDR1 is SGHNT, CDR2 YYREEE (reference sequence). CDR3 sequence: CASSPRTSGSSYEQYF. CDR3 in DNA: TGTGCCAGCAGCCCCCGGACTAGCGGCTCCTCCTACGAGCAGTACTTC.

With respect to this clone: A much bigger clone sits one base away, suggesting this may be a read error. The chain combines TRBV2 with TRBJ2-1; D gene ambiguous. CDR1 is SNHLY and CDR2 is FYNNEI in the germline V gene. The CDR3 consists of 15 residues. Trimming removed 4 bases at V and 5 bases at J, with 15 bases between. The chain's CDR3 is CASSGWYPDHNEQFF. CDR3 bases: TGTGCCAGCAGTGGCTGGTATCCTGACCACAATGAGCAGTTCTTC.

This clone was counted a single time. The V gene is TRBV7-2, the J gene TRBJ2-2; 9 nucleotides align to TRBD1. Per germline, CDR1 SGHTA and CDR2 FQGNSA. The junction had 4 bases not matched to a gene; V was cut back by 5 bases and J by 3 bases. This CDR3 contains 15 residues. The CDR3 DNA sequence: TGTGCCAGCAGCCGGGACAGGGATTACACCGGGGAGCTGTTTTTT. Its protein product is CASSRDRDYTGELFF.

The rearrangement uses TRBV7-2 and TRBJ2-2, with a weak D call TRBD1 (6 bases). V gave up 2 bases and J gave up 1 base, with 8 bases separating them. Per germline, CDR1 SGHTA and CDR2 FQGNSA. This CDR3 contains 15 residues. The CDR3 protein is CASSLLTGNTGELFF. CDR3 DNA sequence: TGTGCCAGCAGCTTATTGACAGGGAACACCGGGGAGCTGTTTTTT.